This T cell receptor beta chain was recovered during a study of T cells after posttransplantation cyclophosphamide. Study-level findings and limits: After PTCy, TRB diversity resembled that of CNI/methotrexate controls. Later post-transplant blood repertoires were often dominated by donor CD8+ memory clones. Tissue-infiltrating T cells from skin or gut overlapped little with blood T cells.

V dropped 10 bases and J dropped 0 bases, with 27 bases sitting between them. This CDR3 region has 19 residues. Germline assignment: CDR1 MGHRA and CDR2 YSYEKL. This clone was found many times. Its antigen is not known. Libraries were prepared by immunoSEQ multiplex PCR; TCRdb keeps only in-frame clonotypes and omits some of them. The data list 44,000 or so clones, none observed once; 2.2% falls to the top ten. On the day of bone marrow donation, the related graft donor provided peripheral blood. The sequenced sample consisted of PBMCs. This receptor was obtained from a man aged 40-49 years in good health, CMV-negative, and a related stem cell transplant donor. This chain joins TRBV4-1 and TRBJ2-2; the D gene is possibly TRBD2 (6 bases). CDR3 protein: CATDILPSPAGANTGELFF. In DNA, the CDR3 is TGCGCCACCGATATCCTACCTTCCCCAGCGGGCGCGAACACCGGGGAGCTGTTTTTT.